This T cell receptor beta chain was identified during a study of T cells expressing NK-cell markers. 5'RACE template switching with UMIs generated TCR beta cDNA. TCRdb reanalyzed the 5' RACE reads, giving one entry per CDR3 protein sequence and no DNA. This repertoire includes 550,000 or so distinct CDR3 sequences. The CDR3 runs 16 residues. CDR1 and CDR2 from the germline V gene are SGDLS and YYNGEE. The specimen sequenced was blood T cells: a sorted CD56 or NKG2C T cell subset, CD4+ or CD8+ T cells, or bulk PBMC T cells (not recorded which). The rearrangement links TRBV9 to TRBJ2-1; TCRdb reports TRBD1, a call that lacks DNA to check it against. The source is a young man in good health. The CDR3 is CASSTEHRDRGDEQFF.